These T cell receptor beta chains were read from a single sample in a study of regulatory T cells in long-lasting Graves disease. MiXCR, applied by TCRdb to the multiplex PCR reads, yields one record per CDR3 protein. The table records roughly 470,000 distinct CDR3 sequences, roughly 20% of them present only once. The material sequenced was peripheral blood mononuclear cells (PBMCs), taken when the disease was refractory, from a patient treated with antithyroid drugs. Receptors were obtained from a female donor with Graves disease. The conserved cysteine and the conserved F or W are not part of the CDR3 here.

15 TRBJ2-2 TRBV29-1 SVEDPEKGARTGELF
12 TRBJ1-1 TRBV25-1 ASSEFAGFTEAF
13 TRBJ2-7 TRBV6-1 TSSPGGQFTYEQY
12 TRBJ2-5 TRBV7-9 ASSPRATEETQY
12 TRBJ2-7 TRBV28 ATFSGTSSYEQY
12 TRBJ2-2 TRBV28 ASSLRAEAGELF
12 TRBJ1-1 TRBV6-1 ASSRGKRNTEAF
13 TRBJ2-7 TRBV4-2 ASSQGLAGVLQQY
13 TRBJ2-7 TRBV9 ASSVAGGPSYEQY
11 TRBJ2-1 TRBV7-9 ASSLFVADEQF
16 TRBJ2-5 TRBV20-1 SARDLLGAGAVGETQY
14 TRBJ1-5 TRBV7-6 ASSLALTDRREPQH
12 TRBJ2-7 TRBV6-2/TRBV6-3 ASSYTGQGYEQY
13 TRBJ1-2 TRBV6-1 ASRPDSLLYYGYT
11 TRBJ2-5 TRBV12-5 ASGWGVEETQY
14 TRBJ2-2 TRBV2 ASKQDRTISSGELF
13 TRBJ2-5 TRBV18 ASSLPGTLRGTQY
15 TRBJ1-1 TRBV6-1 ASSPRRGTAMNTEAF
13 TRBJ2-7 TRBV20-1 SARDLQGAIYEQY
10 TRBJ2-1 TRBV7-9 ASSLVDKGWF
14 TRBJ1-4 TRBV25-1 ASSRPGLRSGEKLF
10 TRBJ1-1 TRBV29-1 SVRGSSSEAF
12 TRBJ2-5 TRBV29-1 SALSGVGGETQY
12 TRBJ2-7 TRBV5-1 ASNPGQGAYEQY
11 TRBJ1-1 TRBV30 AWGNRVNTEAF
12 TRBJ2-2 TRBV12-3/TRBV12-4 ASKQARTTGELF
15 TRBJ2-2 TRBV5-1 ASSSALDRAHTGELF
14 TRBJ1-3 TRBV20-1 SARGIGISSGNTLY
12 TRBJ2-7 TRBV3-1 AGSLGTGVAEQY
10 TRBJ2-2 TRBV25-1 ASREVYGELF
12 TRBJ1-5 TRBV7-8 ASSPRPGAQPQH
17 TRBJ2-7 TRBV9 ASGIPAGQGPESSYEQY
11 TRBJ2-7 TRBV6-2/TRBV6-3 ASSSPPTYEQY
11 TRBJ2-3 TRBV7-3 ASSPGLAGTQY
13 TRBJ1-5 TRBV28 ASSLSGRGNQPQH
14 TRBJ2-5 TRBV28 ASSTLPEGLAETQY
11 TRBJ1-2 TRBV6-1 ASSTPTNYGYT
14 TRBJ2-7 TRBV9 ASSPLASGIADEQY
15 TRBJ2-2 TRBV30 AWRDWAPSDTTGELF
13 TRBJ1-4 TRBV28 ASSSYRESNEKLF